Here is one TCR beta chain with its context. The antigen is undetermined. Here immunoSEQ multiplex PCR was the method, and the copy in TCRdb shows in-frame clones only, minus some. Of about 90,000 clones in the sample, roughly 90% were seen once. This specimen belongs to a study of graft-versus-host responses after intestinal transplantation. As for the study in general: Recipients were given multivisceral, liver-intestinal, or isolated intestinal transplants. The study gave all recipients anti-thymocyte globulin induction, then tacrolimus and steroids for roughly 3 years. Study-wide results and caveats: Graft-versus-host to host-versus-graft clonal ratios in allografts were high in patients with graft-donor T cell macrochimerism.

Germline CDR1 and CDR2: SGDLS and YYNGEE. Trimming took 1 base from V and 4 from J; bases not matched to a gene: 7. The CDR3 spans 15 residues. The starting material was unstimulated CD4+ T cells sorted from spleen or lymph node cells, obtained before intestinal transplant. This receptor was identified in a human donor who received an intestinal transplant. The gene calls are TRBV9 and TRBJ1-2, with 7 bases identical to TRBD1. The CDR3 here is CASSVTGESAYGYTF. The CDR3, as DNA: TGTGCCAGCAGCGTAACAGGGGAATCGGCCTATGGCTACACCTTC.